This entry lists 20 T cell receptor beta chains sequenced from one sample in a study of blood T cells in healthy people across ages. Combining a sample-barcoded 5' primer with a J-beta primer mix, a second PCR ran for 7 to 11 cycles. In TCRdb, the 5' RACE reads were re-called with MiXCR into one record per CDR3 protein. The data show about 780,000 distinct CDR3 sequences, with 20% to 30% seen just once and under 3% held by the top ten. These same data were also listed under a study on T cells of mothers and their children.

The source material was blood. These receptors originate from a boy aged 5 to 17 in good health.

The chain recombines TRBV6-5 with TRBJ2-5, with 9 bases fitting TRBD1. The V gene's germline CDR1 is MNHEY and CDR2 SVGAGI. The CDR3 runs 16 residues. V lost 2 bases, J lost 4 bases, and 8 bases stayed unmatched. The CDR3 DNA reads TGTGCCAGCAGTTACGAAGCCGGGACAGGGCGAGAGACCCAGTACTTC. Translated: CASSYEAGTGRETQYF.

About this clonotype: Germline is not matched at one junction end, which may reflect a read error. The genes are TRBV11-2 and TRBJ2-7, with a weak D call TRBD1 (6 bases). The CDR3 has 18 residues. Germline lookup yields CDR1 SGHAT and CDR2 FQNNGV. The CDR3 here is CASSLASVWDTSTYEQYF. In DNA form, the CDR3 reads TGTGCAAGCAGCTTAGCTTCCGTTTGGGACACATCCACCTACGAGCAGTACTTC.

This clonotype has more than one count but fewer than ten. V is TRBV7-9 and J is TRBJ1-4, with 9 bases identical to TRBD1. The CDR3 runs 15 residues. The germline CDR1 and CDR2 sequences are SEHNR and FQNEAQ (reference sequence). Germline trimming cut 4 bases from V and 8 bases from J; bases unmatched to any gene: 8. In DNA form, the CDR3 reads TGTGCCAGCAGCTCCATCCGGGACAGGGTGGAAAAACTGTTTTTT. Protein product: CASSSIRDRVEKLFF. Drawing the rest from reference TRBV7-9 and TRBJ1-4, the complete variable domain is DTGVSQNPRHKITKRGQNVTFRCDPISEHNRLYWYRQTLGQGPEFLTYFQNEAQLEKSRLLSDRFSAERPKGSFSTLEIQRTEQGDSAMYLCASSSIRDRVEKLFFGSGTQLSVL.

This clonotype was detected a few times. The chain is built from TRBV6-2 or TRBV6-3 and TRBJ2-1; the match to TRBD2 covers 13 bases. J was trimmed by 3 bases and V by 4 bases; bases with no gene match: 6. The germline CDR1 and CDR2 sequences are MNHEY and SVGEGT. CDR3 length equals 17 residues. In DNA form, the CDR3 reads TGTGCCAGCAGTTCCCGGACTAGCGGGGGCCACTACAATGAGCAGTTCTTC. It specifies CASSSRTSGGHYNEQFF.

The chain uses TRBV20-1 and TRBJ1-2; TRBD1 is a possible D gene (6 bases). V lost 3 bases and J 7 bases, leaving 18 bases between the germline ends. Germline CDR1 DFQATT, CDR2 SNEGSKA (reference sequence). The length of the CDR3 is 14 residues. In nucleotides, the CDR3 is TGCAGTGCTAGTGGGGACGGGGGGGCGCCTGGCTACACCTTC. Protein: CSASGDGGAPGYTF.

J is TRBJ1-4 and V is TRBV6-1; possibly TRBD1 for D (6 bases). Trimming shortened V by 6 bases and J by 0 bases, and 17 bases separated the two germline ends. The CDR3 is made up of 17 amino acids. The germline V gene has CDR1 MNHNS and CDR2 SASEGT. CDR3 sequence reads: CASSKTGALATNEKLFF. CDR3 DNA: TGTGCCAGCAGCAAAACGGGGGCTCTTGCAACTAATGAAAAACTGTTTTTT.

The count of this clonotype is one. The gene calls are TRBV11-2 and TRBJ2-7, with 8 nucleotides matching TRBD1. Germline loops: CDR1 SGHAT, CDR2 FQNNGV. The junction had 3 bases not matched to a gene; V was cut back by 2 bases and J by 3 bases. This CDR3 contains 14 residues. CDR3 sequence reads: CASSLSRGLYEQYF. The CDR3 DNA reads as TGTGCCAGCAGCTTAAGCAGGGGGCTCTACGAGCAGTACTTC.

This clonotype occurred a few times. The J gene is TRBJ2-3, the V gene TRBV6-5; D possibly corresponds to TRBD1 (5 bases). The germline V and J ends were trimmed by 6 bases and 1 base, with 14 bases remaining between them. The germline gives CDR1 MNHEY, CDR2 SVGAGI. CDR3 length: 15 residues. The CDR3, as DNA: TGTGCCAGCAGCCAGGGATCCCCCGGCACAGATACGCAGTATTTT. Its translation: CASSQGSPGTDTQYF.

This clonotype was seen a handful of times. The J gene is TRBJ1-4, the V gene TRBV4-1; no clear D gene. Trimming shortened V by 3 bases and J by 2 bases, and 13 bases separated the two germline ends. The CDR3 is 16 residues long. Germline V CDR1 and CDR2: MGHRA, YSYEKL. The CDR3 reads CASSHEKETTNEKLFF. For the CDR3, the DNA is TGCGCCAGCAGCCATGAGAAGGAGACCACTAATGAAAAACTGTTTTTT.

The gene calls are TRBV12-3 or TRBV12-4 and TRBJ1-2; 7 bases are a match to TRBD1. With V trimmed by 2 bases and J by 4 bases, 4 bases remained unmatched. The CDR3 consists of 14 residues. The CDR3 region has the DNA TGTGCCAGCAGTTTATTAGGGACAGTCTATGGCTACACCTTC. Translation: CASSLLGTVYGYTF.

On this clonotype itself: Mismatch with germline at one junction end may stem from a read error. The rearrangement joins TRBV11-2 to TRBJ2-1; no definite D call. The CDR3 spans 12 residues. In germline, CDR1 is SGHAT, CDR2 FQNNGV. CDR3 protein: CTSSYRYNEQFF. As DNA, the CDR3 is TGTACCAGCAGCTACCGATACAATGAGCAGTTCTTC.

In this sample, this clonotype turned up a few times. The junction shows a germline mismatch at one end, possibly a read error. This chain's CDR3 is CASRPGPGNTIYF. CDR3 in DNA: TGTGCCAGTCGCCCGGGACCTGGGAACACCATATATTTT. The chain combines TRBV19 with TRBJ1-3; D is possibly TRBD1 (5 bases). CDR1 is LNHDA, CDR2 SQIVND, per germline (reference sequence). The length of the CDR3 is 13 residues.

The V gene is TRBV11-2, the J gene TRBJ2-1; 10 nucleotides line up with TRBD1. CDR3 size: 15 residues. V lost 6 bases and J lost 4; bases outside the gene matches: 6. Germline V lookup: CDR1 SGHAT, CDR2 FQNNGV. The CDR3, as DNA: TGTGCCAGCAGAGAGGGACAGGGGCCTTACAATGAGCAGTTCTTC. It codes for CASREGQGPYNEQFF.

This clonotype was recorded a few times. The CDR3 protein is CASSEGVARFTDTQYF. The CDR3 DNA reads as TGTGCCAGCAGCGAAGGCGTAGCGCGGTTCACAGATACGCAGTATTTT. The chain carries TRBV7-3 and TRBJ2-3; D possibly corresponds to TRBD2 (5 bases). Germline CDR1 is SGHTA and CDR2 is FQGTGA. The V end lost 5 bases, the J end lost 2 bases, and 17 bases lay between the germline ends. This CDR3 comprises 16 residues.

The J gene is TRBJ2-3, the V gene TRBV11-2; D is uncertain. The CDR3 loop spans 14 amino acids. Germline CDR1 is SGHAT and CDR2 is FQNNGV. Trimming stripped 1 base from V and 2 bases from J, with 7 bases between. CDR3 sequence reads: CASSLGHNTDTQYF. Written as DNA, the CDR3 is TGTGCCAGCAGCTTAGGACACAACACAGATACGCAGTATTTT. The full variable domain, rest sourced from reference TRBV11-2 and TRBJ2-3, is EAGVAQSPRYKIIEKRQSVAFWCNPISGHATLYWYQQILGQGPKLLIQFQNNGVVDDSQLPKDRFSAERLKGVDSTLKIQPAKLEDSAVYLCASSLGHNTDTQYFGPGTRLTVL.

A few counts support this clonotype. This chain's CDR3 is CASSGTQGVVQYF. The CDR3, as DNA: TGTGCCAGCAGTGGGACACAGGGTGTCGTTCAGTACTTC. This chain connects TRBV2 to TRBJ2-4, with D maybe TRBD1 (6 bases). Germline values: CDR1 SNHLY, CDR2 FYNNEI. The CDR3 extends over 13 amino acids. Deletions cut 4 bases from V and 11 bases from J, with 15 bases between.

This clonotype was detected only once. This chain uses TRBV5-1 with TRBJ1-1; possibly TRBD1 for D (5 bases). Per germline, CDR1 SGHRS and CDR2 YFSETQ. V was clipped by 0 bases and J by 4 bases, with 13 bases between them. The CDR3 contains 15 residues. The CDR3 spells CASSLAQGEATEAFF. The DNA for the CDR3 is TGCGCCAGCAGCTTGGCCCAAGGGGAGGCCACTGAAGCTTTCTTT. Full variable domain (missing parts from reference TRBV5-1 and TRBJ1-1): KAGVTQTPRYLIKTRGQQVTLSCSPISGHRSVSWYQQTPGQGLQFLFEYFSETQRNKGNFPGRFSGRQFSNSRSEMNVSTLELGDSALYLCASSLAQGEATEAFFGQGTRLTVV.

This chain joins TRBV7-9 and TRBJ2-4, with D hard to call. CDR3 length: 14 amino acids. The germline V gene has CDR1 SEHNR and CDR2 FQNEAQ (reference sequence). Trimming cost V 8 bases and J 4 bases, with 15 bases left between them. CDR3: CASGNGGRKNIQYF. CDR3 coding DNA: TGTGCCAGCGGCAACGGCGGCCGGAAAAACATTCAGTACTTC.

The table lists this clonotype with a few counts. The V call is TRBV5-1, the J call TRBJ1-2, with 8 bases fitting TRBD1. This CDR3 spans 14 amino acids. With 5 bases clipped from V and 3 bases from J, the junction kept 6 bases outside the gene matches. Germline V gene sequence: CDR1 SGHRS, CDR2 YFSETQ. CDR3: CASSSTGADYGYTF. CDR3 nucleotide sequence: TGCGCCAGCAGTTCGACAGGGGCAGACTATGGCTACACCTTC.

V gene TRBV21-1 combines with J gene TRBJ2-7; the DNA was not used to check the table's D call, TRBD1. TRBV21-1 is shown as a pseudogene. This CDR3 contains 13 residues. This chain's CDR3 is CASSKRQLGEQYF. In nucleotides, the CDR3 is TGTGCCAGCAGCAAAAGACAGTTGGGAGAGCAGTACTTC.